Below are 27 T cell receptor beta chains sequenced from a single sample in a study of blood T cell repertoires in COVID-19 (dated by TCRdb to the early 2020s). The receptor library was made with the immunoSEQ multiplex PCR assay. The immuneACCESS repertoire file appears here via TCRdb, limited to in-frame rearrangements. These files lack a portion of the clones; in checked studies, under half of the deficit traces to unresolved V genes, and the cause of the others is not known. The sample records a few hundred thousand clones, 70% to 90% of which are singletons. 3% of the sample is held by the ten biggest clonotypes. The sequencing input was peripheral blood. These receptors were taken from a woman aged 25 to 45 with COVID-19, enrolled during active disease.

The chain links TRBV18 to TRBJ1-2, with D perhaps matching TRBD1 (5 bases). This CDR3 has 14 residues. Per the germline V gene, CDR1 is KGHSH and CDR2 is LQKENI. V was cut by 0 bases and J by 7 bases, with 12 bases left in between. The CDR3 reads CASSPPGRDGGYTF. The CDR3 nucleotides are TGTGCCAGCTCACCACCGGGCAGGGATGGTGGCTACACCTTC. The whole variable domain, filled in from reference TRBV18 and TRBJ1-2, reads NAGVMQNPRHLVRRRGQEARLRCSPMKGHSHVYWYRQLPEEGLKFMVYLQKENIIDESGMPKERFSAEFPKEGPSILRIQQVVRGDSAAYFCASSPPGRDGGYTFGSGTRLTVV.

As DNA, the CDR3 is TGTGCCAGCAGCCAGTCTATTACAGGAGACTCCTATAATTCACCCCTCCACTTT. Protein sequence: CASSQSITGDSYNSPLHF. The chain couples TRBV4-2 to TRBJ1-6; a possible D gene is TRBD1 (5 bases). Germline CDR1 and CDR2: LGHNA and YNFKEQ. The V and J ends lost 3 bases and 0 bases respectively, with 15 bases between them. This CDR3 has 18 amino acids.

The chain combines TRBV6-5 with TRBJ2-3, with TRBD2 matching over 11 bases. The CDR3 is 15 amino acids. The trim removed 5 bases at V and 4 bases at J, leaving 5 bases unmatched. From germline, CDR1 is MNHEY and CDR2 SVGAGI. The CDR3 loop is CASSIAGGGADTQYF. The CDR3 nucleotides read TGTGCCAGCAGTATAGCGGGAGGGGGCGCAGATACGCAGTATTTT.

The V call is TRBV11-3, the J call TRBJ1-6, with 9 bases matching TRBD1. Germline loops: CDR1 SGHNT, CDR2 YENEEA. The J segment lost 7 bases and the V segment lost 1 base, leaving 2 bases of the junction unmatched. CDR3 length equals 15 residues. The CDR3 spells CASSLGDRVNSPLHF. CDR3 in DNA: TGTGCCAGCAGCTTAGGGGACAGGGTGAATTCACCCCTCCACTTT.

V usage is TRBV7-9 and J usage is TRBJ2-7; perhaps TRBD2 as D (6 bases). The germline gives CDR1 SEHNR, CDR2 FQNEAQ (reference sequence). The CDR3 length is 16 residues. V lost 6 bases and J lost 4, with 22 bases in between. CDR3 sequence (DNA): TGTGCCAGCAGTTCTTATAATAGCGGTCGGCCGTACGAGCAGTACGTC. This translates into CASSSYNSGRPYEQYV.

CDR3 nucleotide sequence: TGTGCCAGTAGTGCCTACTATGGGACTAGCGGGTGGACCGGGGAGCTGTTTTTT. Its translation is CASSAYYGTSGWTGELFF. J is TRBJ2-2 and V is TRBV19; TRBD2 matches at 12 bases. Trimming at V came to 5 bases and at J to 5 bases, leaving 12 bases not matched to a gene. Germline V CDR1 and CDR2: LNHDA, SQIVND (reference sequence). This CDR3 has 18 residues.

The chain is built from TRBV6-9 and TRBJ2-7; 8 positions match TRBD1. Germline V lookup: CDR1 MNHGY, CDR2 SVAAGI. The CDR3 length is 15 residues. V shed 7 bases, J shed 0 bases, and the junction held 8 bases outside the gene matches. The CDR3 reads CASTRPGGGSYEQYF. CDR3 bases: TGTGCCAGCACTCGTCCAGGGGGCGGCTCCTACGAGCAGTACTTC.

The count of this clone is one. The chain uses TRBV11-3 and TRBJ1-2; 7 bases are a match to TRBD1. The germline V gene has CDR1 SGHNT and CDR2 YENEEA. The V gene end was trimmed by 4 bases and the J gene end by 0 bases; junction bases not matched to a gene: 5. The CDR3 extends over 15 amino acids. The CDR3 protein is CASSSAGQPNYGYTF. CDR3 nucleotides: TGTGCCAGCAGCTCCGCGGGACAGCCTAACTATGGCTACACCTTC.

This chain links TRBV6-2 or TRBV6-3 with TRBJ2-1, with D unresolved. The germline V gene has CDR1 MNHEY and CDR2 SVGEGT. CDR3 size: 15 residues. The germline V and J ends were trimmed by 4 bases and 9 bases, with 19 bases remaining between them. CDR3 coding DNA: TGTGCCAGCAGTTCTGAGGTTCGGGTGTTCGGTGAGCAGTTCTTC. Protein product: CASSSEVRVFGEQFF.

The chain uses TRBV5-4 and TRBJ1-1, with D tentatively TRBD1 (5 bases). The length of the CDR3 is 15 residues. Germline V gene data show CDR1 as SGHNT and CDR2 as YYREEE (reference sequence). V was pared by 1 base and J by 4 bases, with 14 bases between. The CDR3 DNA reads TGTGCCAGCAGCTTGCAGGGTGGGGAAGTCACTGAAGCTTTCTTT. Its translation: CASSLQGGEVTEAFF.

This sequence joins TRBV7-9 and TRBJ1-5, with 8 bases aligning to TRBD1. The junction had 7 bases not matched to a gene; V was cut back by 1 base and J by 2 bases. The germline V gene encodes CDR1 SEHNR and CDR2 FQNEAQ (reference sequence). The CDR3 covers 17 residues. The CDR3 coding sequence is TGTGCCAGCAGCTTAGGAGGCAGGGGGCTTGGCAATCAGCCCCAGCATTTT. Its protein is CASSLGGRGLGNQPQHF.

The chain links TRBV4-1 to TRBJ1-1; D remains ambiguous. The CDR3 is 15 amino acids. CDR1 MGHRA and CDR2 YSYEKL come from the germline V gene. Trimming stripped 3 bases from V and 0 bases from J, with 11 bases between. The CDR3 sequence: CASSHDGELNTEAFF. Here the CDR3 DNA reads TGCGCCAGCAGCCATGACGGAGAGCTGAACACTGAAGCTTTCTTT.

This chain links TRBV11-2 with TRBJ2-3, with D possibly matching TRBD1 (6 bases). Trimming removed 5 bases at V and 2 bases at J, with 17 bases between. The length of the CDR3 is 16 residues. Per the germline V gene, CDR1 is SGHAT and CDR2 is FQNNGV. The CDR3 spells CASSRRAQGYTDTQYF. In nucleotides, the CDR3 is TGTGCCAGCAGCCGTAGGGCACAGGGATACACAGATACGCAGTATTTT.

The V call is TRBV6-5, the J call TRBJ2-7; the match to TRBD1 covers 7 bases. With V trimmed by 5 bases and J by 5 bases, 9 bases remained unmatched. This CDR3 contains 14 residues. Germline V gives CDR1 MNHEY, CDR2 SVGAGI. Here the CDR3 reads CASSRKRQGNEQYF. Here the CDR3 DNA reads TGTGCCAGCAGTCGCAAACGACAGGGTAACGAGCAGTACTTC.

This clone was counted once. This chain links TRBV18 with TRBJ2-7; no reliable D call. This CDR3 is built from 13 residues. V was trimmed by 3 bases and J by 3 bases, leaving 9 bases between them. CDR1 and CDR2 from the germline V gene are KGHSH and LQKENI. The CDR3 spells CASSPQNIYEQYV. In DNA, the CDR3 is TGTGCCAGCTCACCCCAAAACATCTACGAGCAGTACGTC.

The gene calls are TRBV13 and TRBJ2-1; D perhaps matches TRBD2 (6 bases). V gave up 6 bases and J gave up 6 bases, with 18 bases separating them. CDR3 length equals 15 residues. Germline V lookup: CDR1 PRHDT, CDR2 FYEKMQ (reference sequence). CDR3 coding DNA: TGTGCCAGCAGACAACTAGCAAAAGGTGGCAATGAGCAGTTCTTC. Translated, it gives CASRQLAKGGNEQFF.

Concerning this clone: Other DNA sequences in this specimen translate into the identical CDR3. The rearrangement joins TRBV21-1 to TRBJ2-7; the table's TRBD1 call for D was not verified on the DNA. TRBV21-1 is deemed a pseudogene. This CDR3 is built from 18 residues. As DNA, the CDR3 is TGTGCCAGCACCCGACAGGGTTCGGGCGGGAAGTGCTCCTACGAGCAGTACGTT. This encodes CASTRQGSGGKCSYEQYV.

This clone was picked up one time. The rearrangement uses TRBV7-2 and TRBJ2-5; 7 bases line up with TRBD2. The CDR3 sequence is 14 residues long. Germline V lookup: CDR1 SGHTA, CDR2 FQGNSA. V was pared by 3 bases and J by 5 bases, with 6 bases of the junction left unmatched. The CDR3 nucleotides are TGTGCCAGCAGCTTTGGGACTATCGCTGAGACCCAGTACTTC. Encoded protein: CASSFGTIAETQYF.

This chain's CDR3 is CASSPTSAEAFF. CDR3 DNA sequence: TGTGCCAGCAGCCCCACCTCGGCTGAAGCTTTCTTT. The chain links TRBV12-3 or TRBV12-4 to TRBJ1-1; D gene unclear. Between the trimmed V and J ends, which lost 6 bases and 6 bases, there was a span of 11 bases. The length of the CDR3 is 12 residues.

This chain joins TRBV6-2 or TRBV6-3 and TRBJ2-5, with TRBD2 matching 13 bases. Germline CDR1 MNHEY, CDR2 SVGEGT. J gave up 5 bases and V 2 bases, and 17 bases lay outside the gene matches. CDR3 length: 20 amino acids. CDR3 loop: CASSYAPVLAGGPNEETQYF. DNA for the CDR3: TGTGCCAGCAGTTACGCTCCGGTACTAGCGGGAGGGCCTAATGAGGAGACCCAGTACTTC.

This chain uses TRBV11-3 with TRBJ1-1, with D perhaps TRBD1 (5 bases). CDR3 size: 16 residues. Per the germline V gene, CDR1 is SGHNT and CDR2 is YENEEA. Trimming took 0 bases from V and 5 from J, leaving 16 bases between them. The CDR3 nucleotides are TGTGCCAGCAGCTTAGAGGGGCAGGCCGGGTGGACTGAAGCTTTCTTT. Translated, it gives CASSLEGQAGWTEAFF. The entire variable domain, with the rest obtained from reference TRBV11-3 and TRBJ1-1, is as follows: EAGVVQSPRYKIIEKKQPVAFWCNPISGHNTLYWYLQNLGQGPELLIRYENEEAVDDSQLPKDRFSAERLKGVDSTLKIQPAELGDSAVYLCASSLEGQAGWTEAFFGQGTRLTVV.

The rearrangement joins TRBV6-5 to TRBJ1-1, with a possible D match to TRBD1 (6 bases). CDR3 length: 14 residues. The ends were cut back, 7 bases at V and 8 bases at J, with 20 bases in the middle. CDR1 MNHEY and CDR2 SVGAGI come from the germline V gene. The CDR3 nucleotides are TGTGCCAGCACCCCCTCAGGGGAGTGGGGCGAAGCTTTCTTT. Amino acids: CASTPSGEWGEAFF.

This chain uses TRBV18 with TRBJ1-5, with D perhaps TRBD1 (5 bases). The CDR3 is 14 amino acids. Trimming removed 3 bases at V and 4 bases at J, with 10 bases between. Germline V lookup: CDR1 KGHSH, CDR2 LQKENI. The CDR3 sequence: CASSPDSTNQPQHF. The CDR3 DNA sequence: TGTGCCAGCTCACCTGACAGTACTAATCAGCCCCAGCATTTT.

The V and J genes are TRBV2 and TRBJ1-5, with 9 positions matching TRBD1. CDR3 length: 14 residues. V dropped 5 bases and J dropped 5; count of bases not matched to a gene: 4. The germline V gene has CDR1 SNHLY and CDR2 FYNNEI. Written as DNA, the CDR3 is TGTGCCAGCAGTAAGGACAGGGGCCATCAGCCCCAGCATTTT. This encodes CASSKDRGHQPQHF.

The CDR3 sequence: CASSKSATSGSILSYEQYV. The CDR3 nucleotides read TGTGCCAGCAGCAAATCGGCGACTAGCGGGAGTATCCTCTCCTACGAGCAGTACGTC. This chain links TRBV21-1 with TRBJ2-7; the table's D call TRBD2 went unverified against the DNA. TRBV21-1 is a documented pseudogene. CDR3 length: 19 amino acids.

V usage is TRBV29-1 and J usage is TRBJ1-1, with unresolved D. This CDR3 is 14 amino acids long. CDR1 and CDR2 from the germline V gene are SQVTM and ANQGSEA. Trimming took 5 bases from V and 1 from J, leaving 14 bases between them. The CDR3, as DNA: TGCAGCGTTTCTCGTAATAGTCGGAACACTGAAGCTTTCTTT. Translated: CSVSRNSRNTEAFF.

The chain has TRBV19 and TRBJ2-5; 7 bases are a match to TRBD1. With V trimmed by 10 bases and J by 3 bases, 17 bases remained unmatched. Germline V gene lookup returns CDR1 LNHDA and CDR2 SQIVND (reference sequence). There are 16 residues in the CDR3. CDR3 protein: CATSLVPLQGKETQYF. CDR3 nucleotide sequence: TGTGCCACCTCCTTAGTCCCCCTACAGGGGAAAGAGACCCAGTACTTC.